This T cell receptor beta chain was sequenced during a study of blood T cell repertoires in COVID-19. Background on the study: Both acute and convalescent COVID-19 samples were obtained from the United States, Italy and Spain. Sources were T cells, B-cell-depleted T cells, or PBMCs; the material itself was cDNA or gDNA.

Original methodology: Amplification from reference gene primers served as the basis for estimated nucleated cell counts. This table comes from immunoSEQ multiplex PCR, and its TCRdb copy is limited to in-frame clones, with some not included. V, J and clone size reflect that table, while D and trimming were determined from the DNA. This sample yields under 200,000 clones, of which around nine tenths are seen a single time; under 3.5% belongs to the top ten. CDR1 MNHEY and CDR2 SVGAGI come from the germline V gene. Germline trimming cut 5 bases from V and 1 base from J; bases unmatched to any gene: 3. This CDR3 is 14 amino acids long.

What was sequenced was peripheral blood. The chain is built from TRBV6-5 and TRBJ1-1; 8 nucleotides agree with TRBD1. The TCR sequence derives from a man aged 70 or older with acute or convalescent COVID-19. The chain's CDR3 is CASSIGQGNTEAFF. In nucleotides, the CDR3 is TGTGCCAGCAGTATTGGACAGGGGAACACTGAAGCTTTCTTT.